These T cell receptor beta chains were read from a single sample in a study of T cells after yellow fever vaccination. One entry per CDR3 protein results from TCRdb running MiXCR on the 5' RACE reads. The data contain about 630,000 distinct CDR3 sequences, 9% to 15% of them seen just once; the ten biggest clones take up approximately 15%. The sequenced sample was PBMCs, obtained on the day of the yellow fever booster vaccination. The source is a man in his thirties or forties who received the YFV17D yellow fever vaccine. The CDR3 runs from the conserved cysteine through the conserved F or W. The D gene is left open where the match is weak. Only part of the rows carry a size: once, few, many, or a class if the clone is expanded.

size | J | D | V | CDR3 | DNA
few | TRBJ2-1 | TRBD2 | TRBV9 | CASSVAPAGGPGMSYNEQFF | TGTGCCAGCAGCGTAGCACCAGCGGGAGGGCCGGGTATGTCCTACAATGAGCAGTTCTTC
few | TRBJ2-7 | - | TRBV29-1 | CSVMNPEISYEQYF | TGCAGCGTGATGAATCCAGAAATCTCCTACGAGCAGTACTTC
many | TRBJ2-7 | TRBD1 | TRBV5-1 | CASGGTGASLEQYF | TGCGCCAGCGGAGGGACAGGGGCGTCTCTCGAGCAGTACTTC
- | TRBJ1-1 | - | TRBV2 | CASRGVKGLNTEAFF | TGTGCCAGCAGAGGGGTGAAGGGGTTGAACACTGAAGCTTTCTTT
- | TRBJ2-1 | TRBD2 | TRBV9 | CASSELAGEYYDEQFF | TGTGCCAGCAGCGAACTAGCGGGGGAATACTACGATGAGCAGTTCTTC
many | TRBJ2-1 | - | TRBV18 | CASSPSWLAEYNEQFF | TGTGCCAGCTCACCAAGTTGGTTAGCAGAATACAATGAGCAGTTCTTC
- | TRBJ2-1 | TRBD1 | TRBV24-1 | CATSYLRPQGAKELTDNEQFF | TGTGCCACCAGTTATTTGCGTCCCCAGGGGGCAAAAGAGTTAACGGACAATGAGCAGTTCTTC
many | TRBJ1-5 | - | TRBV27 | CASSLFSVNRANQPQHF | TGTGCCAGCAGTTTATTTTCGGTTAACAGGGCAAATCAGCCCCAGCATTTT
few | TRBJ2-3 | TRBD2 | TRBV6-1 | CASSVDGRGANTDTQYF | TGTGCCAGCTCAGTGGATGGGCGGGGGGCGAACACAGATACGCAGTATTTT
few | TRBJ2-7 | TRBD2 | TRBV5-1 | CASSLVAGVDEQYF | TGCGCCAGCAGCTTGGTTGCGGGAGTTGACGAGCAGTACTTC
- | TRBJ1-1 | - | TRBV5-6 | CASSGVGGTEAFF | TGTGCCAGCAGCGGAGTTGGGGGCACTGAAGCTTTCTTT
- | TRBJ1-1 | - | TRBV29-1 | CSVEQNTEAFF | TGCAGCGTTGAACAGAACACTGAAGCTTTCTTT
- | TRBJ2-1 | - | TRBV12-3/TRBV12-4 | CASTPDQYNEQFF | TGTGCCAGCACCCCAGACCAGTACAATGAGCAGTTCTTC
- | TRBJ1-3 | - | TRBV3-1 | CASRGGNTIYF | TGTGCCAGCCGTGGAGGAAACACCATATATTTT
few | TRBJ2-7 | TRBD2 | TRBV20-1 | CSARTTSGGLYEQYF | TGCAGTGCTAGAACAACTAGCGGGGGATTATACGAGCAGTACTTC
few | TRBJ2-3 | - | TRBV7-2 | CASSLASTRTDTQYF | TGTGCCAGCAGCTTAGCTTCTACCCGCACAGATACGCAGTATTTT
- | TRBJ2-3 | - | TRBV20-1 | CSATAQGGHTDTQYF | TGCAGTGCAACAGCCCAGGGCGGGCACACAGATACGCAGTATTTT